This entry lists 23 T cell receptor beta chains sequenced from one sample in a study of vaccination and CD4 T cells after COVID-19. What these receptors recognize is not known. Treatment of the sample: roughly 10-day PBMC culture with coronavirus spike peptide pools or control peptides (ViraFEST assay). Scientists ran DNA taken from cultured CD4+ T cells through the Oncomine TCR Beta short-read assay for sequencing. TCRdb re-analysed the PCR reads in MiXCR, keeping a single row per CDR3 protein. The profile shows 20,000 or so distinct CDR3 sequences, 32% of them singletons. The specimen sequenced was cultured CD4+ T cells from blood. The source of these receptors is a human donor with COVID-19.

V and J are TRBV20-1 and TRBJ2-7; TRBD2 might be the D (5 bases). The V end was cut by 1 base, the J end by 1 base, with 14 bases between. The CDR3 loop spans 15 amino acids. Germline V CDR1 and CDR2: DFQATT, SNEGSKA (reference sequence). CDR3 loop: CSARGSVTGSYEQYF. In DNA, the CDR3 is TGCAGTGCTAGAGGTAGCGTAACGGGGTCCTACGAGCAGTACTTC.

Only a few counts were recorded for this clonotype. The chain employs TRBV4-1 and TRBJ1-5; no reliable D call. Germline V gene data show CDR1 as MGHRA and CDR2 as YSYEKL. There are 17 residues in the CDR3. V lost 1 base, J lost 1 base, and 14 bases lay in between. CDR3 DNA: TGCGCCAGCAGCCAAGTGGTTTCGAGGCGAAGCAATCAGCCCCAGCATTTT. Translation: CASSQVVSRRSNQPQHF.

The chain couples TRBV12-3 or TRBV12-4 to TRBJ1-1; D ambiguous. Trimming left V 7 bases short and J 5 bases short, with 17 bases between. CDR3 length: 14 residues. The CDR3 coding sequence is TGTGCCAGCACCCTGGCTGGAAGGTGGACTGAAGCTTTCTTT. The encoded protein is CASTLAGRWTEAFF.

J is TRBJ2-5 and V is TRBV7-2, with 8 bases lining up with TRBD2. The V gene's germline CDR1 is SGHTA and CDR2 FQGNSA. The V segment lost 3 bases and the J segment 4 bases; nucleotides outside the gene matches: 7. This CDR3 contains 15 residues. CDR3 loop: CASSFESGGGETQYF. In DNA, the CDR3 is TGTGCCAGCAGCTTCGAAAGCGGGGGAGGAGAGACCCAGTACTTC.

The sample holds a few counts of this clonotype. This chain connects TRBV27 to TRBJ2-5; the D call may be TRBD1 or TRBD2 (6 bases each). Between the trimmed V and J ends, which lost 5 bases and 1 base, there was a span of 11 bases. The germline V gene encodes CDR1 MNHEY and CDR2 SMNVEV (reference sequence). The CDR3 contains 14 residues. CDR3 loop: CASSPQGLQETQYF. The CDR3 nucleotides read TGTGCCAGCAGTCCACAGGGACTCCAAGAGACCCAGTACTTC.

The V and J genes are TRBV7-2 and TRBJ1-1, with a possible D match to TRBD1 (5 bases). This CDR3 is built from 13 residues. Germline values: CDR1 SGHTA, CDR2 FQGNSA. Trimming removed 4 bases at V and 1 base at J, with 7 bases between. CDR3 DNA: TGTGCCAGCAGCTCCGGACAGAACACTGAAGCTTTCTTT. Its translation is CASSSGQNTEAFF.

The rearrangement links TRBV10-2 to TRBJ2-1, with D unresolved. The CDR3 extends over 16 amino acids. The germline CDR1 and CDR2 sequences are WSHSY and SAAADI. V was trimmed by 3 bases and J by 1 base, leaving 13 bases between them. In DNA, the CDR3 is TGCGCCAGCAGTGACACCTCGGGTAGATCCTACAATGAGCAGTTCTTC. It yields the protein CASSDTSGRSYNEQFF.

This sequence joins TRBV10-1 and TRBJ1-5; D perhaps matches TRBD1 (6 bases). Trimming pared 1 base from V and 6 bases from J, leaving 10 bases between. From germline, CDR1 is WNHNN and CDR2 SYGVQD (reference sequence). The length of the CDR3 is 14 residues. The CDR3, as DNA: TGCGCCAGCAGTGAGTTTGGCAGGGGTCAGCCCCAGCATTTT. Protein: CASSEFGRGQPQHF.

This clonotype was observed a handful of times. The V gene is TRBV19, the J gene TRBJ1-5, with 7 nucleotides matching TRBD1. CDR1 is LNHDA and CDR2 is SQIVND in the germline V gene (reference sequence). The CDR3 loop spans 15 amino acids. Germline trimming cut 7 bases from V and 2 bases from J; bases unmatched to any gene: 8. The DNA of the CDR3 is TGTGCCAGTACCCTCGAGGGGGCGGGCAATCAGCCCCAGCATTTT. It yields the protein CASTLEGAGNQPQHF.

V gene TRBV12-3 or TRBV12-4 combines with J gene TRBJ1-5, with D hard to call. The CDR3 runs to 12 residues. V was clipped by 1 base and J by 4 bases, with 2 bases between them. The CDR3 region has the DNA TGTGCCAGCAGTTTAGAAAATCAGCCCCAGCATTTT. It codes for CASSLENQPQHF.

The genes are TRBV6-1 and TRBJ1-2; D gene ambiguous. V was pared by 8 bases and J by 3 bases, with 13 bases between. CDR3 length: 13 residues. Looked up from germline, CDR1 is MNHNS and CDR2 is SASEGT. The DNA for the CDR3 is TGTGCCAGCTCGACTCTCCAGGACTATGGCTACACCTTC. Translation gives CASSTLQDYGYTF.

This clonotype was detected a few times. This chain joins TRBV9 and TRBJ1-5; 8 bases map to TRBD1. The germline V gene has CDR1 SGDLS and CDR2 YYNGEE. CDR3 length equals 14 residues. V was clipped by 4 bases and J by 1 base; unmatched bases: 1. CDR3 protein: CASSRTGSNQPQHF. DNA for the CDR3: TGTGCCAGCAGCCGGACAGGGAGCAATCAGCCCCAGCATTTT.

This clonotype occurred a few times. The chain is built from TRBV7-2 and TRBJ1-2; D unclear. CDR1 is SGHTA and CDR2 is FQGNSA in the germline V gene. The CDR3 is 12 amino acids. Trimming cost V 3 bases and J 8 bases, with 10 bases left between them. The DNA of the CDR3 is TGTGCCAGCAGCTTTCGCAGCAACGGCTACACCTTC. This gives the protein CASSFRSNGYTF.

The DNA for the CDR3 is TGTGCCAGCAGTGACTCCTGGGGGAGGGGCTACGAGCAGTACTTC. Its protein product is CASSDSWGRGYEQYF. The chain joins TRBV6-4 to TRBJ2-7; TRBD2 matches 7 bases. J was trimmed by 3 bases and V by 0 bases; bases with no gene match: 5. CDR1 is MRHNA and CDR2 is SNTAGT in the germline V gene. The CDR3 contains 15 residues.

The CDR3 sequence: CASSLTGPGETQYF. CDR3 bases: TGTGCCAGCAGCTTGACGGGGCCTGGGGAGACCCAGTACTTC. The chain recombines TRBV5-4 with TRBJ2-5; D is possibly TRBD1 or TRBD2 (5 bases each). The germline gives CDR1 SGHNT, CDR2 YYREEE (reference sequence). The V gene lost 1 base and the J gene lost 5 bases, with 12 bases spanning the gap. The CDR3 covers 14 residues.

The chain couples TRBV6-1 to TRBJ2-7, with D perhaps TRBD1 (6 bases). V was cut by 3 bases and J by 3 bases, with 21 bases left in between. CDR1 is MNHNS and CDR2 is SASEGT in the germline V gene. The CDR3 spans 17 residues. CDR3 sequence: CASSEIVFGRGGYEQYF. The CDR3 DNA follows: TGTGCCAGCAGTGAGATTGTTTTTGGGAGAGGGGGCTACGAGCAGTACTTC.

This clonotype was counted only a few times. J is TRBJ1-3 and V is TRBV6-5, with 7 bases that match TRBD1. CDR3 size: 14 residues. Germline CDR1 and CDR2: MNHEY and SVGAGI. With V trimmed by 2 bases and J by 4 bases, 2 bases remained unmatched. CDR3 coding DNA: TGTGCCAGCAGTTACAGGGGGCTCGGAAACACCATATATTTT. Translating it yields CASSYRGLGNTIYF.

The V gene is TRBV18, the J gene TRBJ2-5, with 8 nucleotides matching TRBD1. The V gene end was trimmed by 4 bases and the J gene end by 5 bases; junction bases not matched to a gene: 9. This CDR3 has 15 residues. Germline CDR1 KGHSH, CDR2 LQKENI. CDR3 region: CASSLGQGSGETQYF. The CDR3 bases are TGTGCCAGCTCACTCGGACAGGGCTCTGGTGAGACCCAGTACTTC.

The chain's CDR3 is CASSQTGGVGEKLFF. The CDR3 DNA reads as TGTGCCAGCAGTCAGACAGGGGGCGTCGGTGAAAAACTGTTTTTT. The V call is TRBV6-1, the J call TRBJ1-4, with 10 bases matching TRBD1. The CDR3 is made up of 15 amino acids. With 5 bases clipped from V and 7 bases from J, the junction kept 7 bases outside the gene matches. Germline CDR1 is MNHNS and CDR2 is SASEGT.

The chain combines TRBV6-2 or TRBV6-3 with TRBJ2-7; no clear D gene. V gave up 2 bases and J gave up 0 bases, with 17 bases separating them. The CDR3 is 17 residues long. Germline CDR1 reads MNHEY; CDR2 reads SVGEGT. The CDR3 region has the DNA TGTGCCAGCAGTTACCCTCTCCGACGTACAAGCTCCTACGAGCAGTACTTC. This codes for CASSYPLRRTSSYEQYF.

This clonotype came up a few times. The chain combines TRBV25-1 with TRBJ1-4; D is uncertain. CDR1 is MGHDK and CDR2 is SYGVNS in the germline V gene. The CDR3 covers 15 residues. V was pared by 4 bases and J by 4 bases, with 13 bases between. In DNA form, the CDR3 reads TGTGCCAGCAGTGCTAAGGGAGTTAATAATGAAAAACTGTTTTTT. Its protein product is CASSAKGVNNEKLFF.

This rearrangement joins TRBV7-3 to TRBJ2-2; D not resolved. The CDR3 runs to 16 residues. Trimming took off 4 bases at V and 4 bases at J, with 16 bases between the two ends. Germline V gives CDR1 SGHTA, CDR2 FQGTGA. The DNA for the CDR3 is TGTGCCAGCAGCTCCGTAAGGTTTACGGGCACCGGGGAGCTGTTTTTT. As protein: CASSSVRFTGTGELFF.

V gene TRBV19 combines with J gene TRBJ2-1, with 11 bases identical to TRBD2. There are 19 residues in the CDR3. The V segment lost 5 bases and the J segment 5 bases; nucleotides outside the gene matches: 17. Germline CDR1 is LNHDA and CDR2 is SQIVND (reference sequence). The CDR3 bases are TGTGCCAGTAGTGTCCGACTAGCGGGGAGACCTTTTAGAAACAATGAGCAGTTCTTC. This sequence encodes CASSVRLAGRPFRNNEQFF.